This T cell receptor (beta chain) was obtained from a study of blood T cell repertoires in COVID-19. Study details: Collection of acute and convalescent COVID-19 samples took place in the United States, Italy and Spain. Nucleic acid was either cDNA or gDNA, and it came from T cells, B-cell-depleted T cells, or PBMCs.

CDR3 size: 19 residues. Germline V lookup: CDR1 SGHVS, CDR2 FQNEAQ. J was trimmed by 1 base and V by 1 base; bases with no gene match: 14. This clone has just one count. Under the authors' procedure: Amplifying reference gene primers gave estimates of nucleated cell counts. Clones were sequenced by immunoSEQ multiplex PCR, and TCRdb holds only the in-frame ones, with some missing. V and J calls plus clone size are reproduced from that table; the DNA served to infer D and trimming. The sample yields 150,000 to 200,000 clones, 65% to 80% seen once. The sample taken for sequencing was peripheral blood. V is TRBV7-8 and J is TRBJ2-5; 8 bases are a match to TRBD1. The clonotype was recovered from a man aged 55 to 69 with acute or convalescent COVID-19. The CDR3: CASSLVPPRSGGRQETQYF. DNA of the CDR3: TGTGCCAGCAGCTTAGTACCCCCCCGGTCAGGGGGCCGCCAAGAGACCCAGTACTTC.